The T cell receptor (beta chain) described here comes from a study of response to subunit inactivated influenza vaccine (dated 2018 in TCRdb). For the wider study: Deep quantitative profiling of the T cell receptor repertoire was used in the study to follow responses to a trivalent subunit inactivated influenza vaccine. Study-wide conclusions, independent of this receptor: The authors suggested that each seasonal influenza vaccination may recruit only a limited number of new T cells.

Compared with germline, V lacks 4 bases and J lacks 0 bases; bases without a gene match: 6. CDR1 and CDR2 were assigned from the germline V gene (reference sequence) as SGHKS and YYEKEE. Its CDR3 holds 15 amino acids, cysteine through phenylalanine. The kept DNA is CDR3 alone, 45 bases in frame from the first base. This clonotype was observed a single time. What this receptor recognizes is not known. Base qualities were left out, and no much larger clone turns up one base away. One read offers little support. The library was made by RT-PCR. TCRdb shows the sequencer as Illumina HiSeq 2500. TCRdb took the public reads, trimmed them with fastp at Q25, ran MiXCR for clone calling and kept in-frame beta chains. All rows with the same CDR3 protein become a single entry with the most common DNA and genes. The sample includes under 750,000 distinct CDR3 sequences, with about 10% observed a single time. The ten biggest clones cover about a tenth of the sample.

Rearrangement joined TRBV5-5 to TRBJ2-5; 7 bases in the middle match TRBD1. The sequence was obtained from a man aged 50 or older who received an inactivated influenza vaccine. Donor details come from another sample of the same person, matched by shared clones. Sequenced here: PBMCs from blood, sampled on the day of vaccination. The DNA is TGTGCCAGCAGCCGGACAGGCCAGTACCAAGAGACCCAGTACTTC. Translated, this is CASSRTGQYQETQYF.